This T cell receptor beta chain was observed in a study of graft-versus-host responses after intestinal transplantation. At the level of the study: For around 3 years after anti-thymocyte globulin induction, all recipients took tacrolimus and steroids. Study conclusions and caveats: Circulating GvH clones peaking coincided with falling HvG clones soon after transplant. Among recipient marrow samples, GvH clones were found; some appeared first in ileum or blood.

The length of the CDR3 is 12 residues. The V end lost 9 bases, the J end lost 4 bases, and 9 bases lay between the germline ends. The germline gives CDR1 MGHRA, CDR2 YSYEKL. Using immunoSEQ multiplex PCR, the repertoire was profiled, and TCRdb retains in-frame clones only, with some absent. The sample includes about 31,000 clones, about four fifths of them seen just once. Notes on this clone: Its specificity is not known.

The input for sequencing was unstimulated CD8+ T cells sorted from spleen or lymph node cells, taken before intestinal transplant. The receptor's source is a human donor who received an intestinal transplant. J is TRBJ2-2 and V is TRBV4-1, with D possibly matching TRBD1 (5 bases). The CDR3 DNA reads TGCGCCAGTAGTGACAGCACCGGGGAGCTGTTTTTT. Translated, it gives CASSDSTGELFF.